These 9 T cell receptor beta chains came from one sample sequenced in a study of T cell changes during pregnancy in multiple sclerosis (dated 2019 in TCRdb). Receptors were amplified or captured by the immunoSEQ multiplex PCR assay. Sourced from immuneACCESS, this table was stored by TCRdb with only in-frame sequences that have V and J called. A share of the clones is absent; for the studies checked, an unresolved V gene accounts for under half, and the remainder has no known explanation. In all, the sample holds about 54,000 clones, and 80% to 90% of those were seen once. Around 0.58% of the sample belongs to the ten largest clones. Source: CD4+ T cells from peripheral blood mononuclear cells, taken in the first trimester of pregnancy. These receptors came from a female donor with multiple sclerosis, enrolled in a pregnancy study.

CDR3 protein: CASSNRESSEKLFF. Here the CDR3 DNA reads TGTGCCAGCAGCAACAGGGAATCAAGTGAAAAACTGTTTTTT. The chain joins TRBV6-6 to TRBJ1-4, with D possibly TRBD1 on 6 matching bases. The CDR3 has 14 residues. Germline V gene sequence: CDR1 MNHNY, CDR2 SVGAGI (reference sequence). Trimming left V 6 bases short and J 7 bases short, with 15 bases between.

Here the CDR3 DNA reads TGTGCCAGCAGCCCAGACAGCCAAGAGACCCAGTACTTC. Translation: CASSPDSQETQYF. The V call is TRBV7-9, the J call TRBJ2-5; D perhaps matches TRBD1 (5 bases). The CDR3 contains 13 residues. CDR1 SEHNR and CDR2 FQNEAQ come from the germline V gene (reference sequence). Deletions cut 5 bases from V and 1 base from J, with 8 bases between. The variable domain in full, completed from reference TRBV7-9 and TRBJ2-5, reads DTGVSQNPRHKITKRGQNVTFRCDPISEHNRLYWYRQTLGQGPEFLTYFQNEAQLEKSRLLSDRFSAERPKGSFSTLEIQRTEQGDSAMYLCASSPDSQETQYFGPGTRLLVL.

This sequence joins TRBV19 and TRBJ2-1; 13 bases align to TRBD2. This CDR3 is built from 16 residues. With 2 bases clipped from V and 4 bases from J, the junction kept 2 bases outside the gene matches. The germline gives CDR1 LNHDA, CDR2 SQIVND (reference sequence). The CDR3 DNA reads TGTGCCAGTAGTATACGGACTAGCGGGGGTTACAATGAGCAGTTCTTC. Amino acid sequence: CASSIRTSGGYNEQFF.

The genes are TRBV27 and TRBJ2-5; 11 nucleotides match TRBD2. Germline values: CDR1 MNHEY, CDR2 SMNVEV (reference sequence). The CDR3 runs to 15 residues. Losses at the gene ends were 5 bases for V and 5 bases for J; bases not matched to a gene: 7. CDR3 nucleotide sequence: TGTGCCAGCAGTATAGCGGGGGGGATTTGGGAGACCCAGTACTTC. This sequence encodes CASSIAGGIWETQYF.

This chain uses TRBV6-4 with TRBJ1-1; 8 bases agree with TRBD1. Trimming at V came to 5 bases and at J to 1 base, leaving 3 bases not matched to a gene. The V gene's germline CDR1 is MRHNA and CDR2 SNTAGT. This CDR3 comprises 14 residues. The CDR3 DNA follows: TGTGCCAGCAGTACTGACAGGGGGAACACTGAAGCTTTCTTT. This sequence encodes CASSTDRGNTEAFF.

The chain combines TRBV27 with TRBJ1-6, with 10 bases that match TRBD1. With V trimmed by 8 bases and J by 10 bases, 8 bases remained unmatched. CDR1 and CDR2 from the germline V gene are MNHEY and SMNVEV (reference sequence). The CDR3 extends over 14 amino acids. The CDR3: CASCSGTGESPLHF. CDR3 nucleotide sequence: TGTGCCAGCTGCTCCGGGACAGGGGAATCACCCCTCCACTTT.

This sequence joins TRBV2 and TRBJ1-1, with a possible D match to TRBD1 (5 bases). Germline V gives CDR1 SNHLY, CDR2 FYNNEI. The V end lost 7 bases, the J end lost 0 bases, and 12 bases lay between the germline ends. CDR3 size: 14 residues. CDR3 nucleotide sequence: TGTGCCAGCATCAGGACATGGATGAACACTGAAGCTTTCTTT. As protein: CASIRTWMNTEAFF.

This sequence joins TRBV9 and TRBJ1-2; 9 bases line up with TRBD1. V lost 1 base, J lost 2 bases, and 6 bases stayed unmatched. Germline V gene sequence: CDR1 SGDLS, CDR2 YYNGEE. The CDR3 consists of 16 residues. This chain's CDR3 is CASSVQPGQGNYGYTF. For the CDR3, the DNA is TGTGCCAGCAGCGTACAACCAGGACAGGGGAACTATGGCTACACCTTC.

This sequence joins TRBV18 and TRBJ2-5; TRBD1 might be the D (5 bases). There are 12 residues in the CDR3. V gave up 6 bases and J gave up 4 bases, with 9 bases separating them. Germline loops: CDR1 KGHSH, CDR2 LQKENI. CDR3 residues: CASSLDRETQYF. DNA for the CDR3: TGTGCCAGCTCCCTTGACAGAGAGACCCAGTACTTC.